This entry is about one TCR beta chain. The antigen is not known. There are 13 residues in the CDR3. The V segment lost 6 bases and the J segment 1 base; nucleotides outside the gene matches: 3. Germline V gene data show CDR1 as LNHDA and CDR2 as SQIVND (reference sequence). The data originate from a study of OX40 agonist ivuxolimab in advanced cancers. As for the study in general: Treatment of patients was with ivuxolimab, an agonistic anti-OX40 (CD134) antibody. Ivuxolimab was delivered to patients intravenously every 2 weeks at doses spanning 0.01 to 10 mg/kg.

Produced via immunoSEQ multiplex PCR; TCRdb's table is partial and in-frame only. This sample has about 27,000 clones, with more than 75% found just once. Study-wide findings and caveats: Clones of CD4+ and CD8+ blood T cells grew by week 6 at doses of 0.1 to 3.0 mg/kg.

The gene calls are TRBV19 and TRBJ2-7, with 7 bases matching TRBD1. The sequence came from an adult with an advanced solid tumor such as melanoma, head and neck, liver or kidney cancer. The sequencing here drew on CD4+ or CD8+ T cells sorted from blood, taken in a trial of the OX40 agonist ivuxolimab. CDR3 sequence: CASRSGGSYEQYF. The CDR3 coding sequence is TGTGCCAGTAGGTCAGGGGGTTCCTACGAGCAGTACTTC.